These T cell receptor beta chains were read from a single sample in a study of human T cells and chemical hapten exposure. TCRdb re-analysed the RACE reads in MiXCR, keeping a single row per CDR3 protein. The sample records more than 35,000 distinct CDR3 sequences, 3% to 4.5% being singletons. The material sequenced was whole blood. Source of these receptors: a human donor in good health. Some clones in this sample may be carry-over from other donors' samples. Both conserved end residues are part of each CDR3. The order of the fields is V gene, D gene, clone size, J gene, CDR3 DNA, CDR3 protein. D genes are given only for firm matches. The listing skips clone size in some rows; elsewhere it reads once, few, many or a size class.

V gene: TRBV28
D gene: .
clone size: many
J gene: TRBJ1-5
CDR3 DNA: TGTGCCAGCAGTCCCGAAGCGGGTAACAGCAATCAGCCCCAGCATTTT
CDR3 protein: CASSPEAGNSNQPQHF

V gene: TRBV11-3
D gene: TRBD1
clone size: many
J gene: TRBJ1-1
CDR3 DNA: TGTGCCAGCAGCTTAGGGGACAGGGCAAATGAAGCTTTCTTT
CDR3 protein: CASSLGDRANEAFF

V gene: TRBV11-2
D gene: .
clone size: many
J gene: TRBJ2-5
CDR3 DNA: TGTGCCAGCAGCTTACTGGCGACAAGTCAAGAGACCCAGTACTTC
CDR3 protein: CASSLLATSQETQYF

V gene: TRBV7-2
D gene: .
clone size: .
J gene: TRBJ2-5
CDR3 DNA: TGTGCCAGCAGCCCTAATGCGGTGGGCGTTCTCTCCTTC
CDR3 protein: CASSPNAVGVLSF

V gene: TRBV11-2
D gene: .
clone size: .
J gene: TRBJ2-3
CDR3 DNA: TGTGCCAGCAGCTTAGTAGGAGGGCAGGGCGGTCATACGCAGTATTTT
CDR3 protein: CASSLVGGQGGHTQYF

V gene: TRBV14
D gene: TRBD1
clone size: many
J gene: TRBJ2-2
CDR3 DNA: TGTGCCAGCAGCCAACTGGGACAGGGGACCGGGGAGCTGTTTTTT
CDR3 protein: CASSQLGQGTGELFF

V gene: TRBV4-1
D gene: .
clone size: few
J gene: TRBJ2-7
CDR3 DNA: TGCGCCAGCAGCCAAGTCGATATGGGACTGACTCGGGGTGAGCAGTACTTC
CDR3 protein: CASSQVDMGLTRGEQYF

V gene: TRBV6-5
D gene: .
clone size: many
J gene: TRBJ2-1
CDR3 DNA: TGTGCCAGCAGCCCTAGAGGACAGTTCAACTCCTACAATGAGCAGTTCTTC
CDR3 protein: CASSPRGQFNSYNEQFF

V gene: TRBV10-3
D gene: .
clone size: few
J gene: TRBJ2-7
CDR3 DNA: TGTGCCATCCGAGACCTTTACGAGCAGTACTTC
CDR3 protein: CAIRDLYEQYF

V gene: TRBV2
D gene: TRBD2
clone size: .
J gene: TRBJ2-7
CDR3 DNA: TGTGCCAGCAGAGCGGGAGTGGGGCAGTACTTC
CDR3 protein: CASRAGVGQYF

V gene: TRBV20-1
D gene: TRBD1
clone size: many
J gene: TRBJ1-4
CDR3 DNA: TGCAGTGCGGGACAGGGTTGGAATGAAAAACTGTTTTTT
CDR3 protein: CSAGQGWNEKLFF

V gene: TRBV6-5
D gene: TRBD2
clone size: few
J gene: TRBJ2-7
CDR3 DNA: TGTGCCAGCAGCCCCGGGCGGGGGAGCTCCTACGAGCAGTACTTC
CDR3 protein: CASSPGRGSSYEQYF

V gene: TRBV18
D gene: .
clone size: many
J gene: TRBJ2-1
CDR3 DNA: TGTGCCAGCTCACCACCGATGGCCACGAGCTCCTACAATGAGCAGTTCTTC
CDR3 protein: CASSPPMATSSYNEQFF

V gene: TRBV6-4
D gene: TRBD1
clone size: many
J gene: TRBJ2-3
CDR3 DNA: TGTGCCAGCAGTCCCGCAGGGGGTGCTAGCACAGATACGCAGTATTTT
CDR3 protein: CASSPAGGASTDTQYF

V gene: TRBV28
D gene: .
clone size: many
J gene: TRBJ2-7
CDR3 DNA: TGTGCCAGCAGAGCCCAGACCGACGCCTACGAGCAGTACTTC
CDR3 protein: CASRAQTDAYEQYF

V gene: TRBV9
D gene: TRBD1
clone size: few
J gene: TRBJ1-2
CDR3 DNA: TGTGCCAGCAGCGCAGCCCCAGGACAGGGCAAAATTAACTATGGCTACACCTTC
CDR3 protein: CASSAAPGQGKINYGYTF

V gene: TRBV5-1
D gene: .
clone size: many
J gene: TRBJ2-3
CDR3 DNA: TGCGCCAGCAGCTTGCGGGGGAGCACAGATACGCAGTATTTT
CDR3 protein: CASSLRGSTDTQYF

V gene: TRBV6-5
D gene: TRBD1
clone size: many
J gene: TRBJ2-5
CDR3 DNA: TGTGCCAGCAGTTCGGACAGGGGGCGTCAAGAGACCCAGTACTTC
CDR3 protein: CASSSDRGRQETQYF

V gene: TRBV10-3
D gene: .
clone size: many
J gene: TRBJ2-7
CDR3 DNA: TGTGCCATCAGTGTTTTTGACGCGGAATACGAGCAGTACTTC
CDR3 protein: CAISVFDAEYEQYF

V gene: TRBV11-1
D gene: TRBD1
clone size: .
J gene: TRBJ2-1
CDR3 DNA: TGTGCCAGCAGCTTGGGACAGTCCAGGGATGAGCAGTTCTTC
CDR3 protein: CASSLGQSRDEQFF

V gene: TRBV2
D gene: .
clone size: few
J gene: TRBJ1-3
CDR3 DNA: TGTGCCATTACCCTCACCGGCTCTGGAAACACCATATATTTT
CDR3 protein: CAITLTGSGNTIYF

V gene: TRBV5-6
D gene: TRBD1
clone size: .
J gene: TRBJ1-5
CDR3 DNA: TGTGCCAGCAGCTCGCCGTCCCGGGACAGTAGCAATCAGCCCCAGCATTTT
CDR3 protein: CASSSPSRDSSNQPQHF

V gene: TRBV11-1
D gene: TRBD1
clone size: many
J gene: TRBJ1-1
CDR3 DNA: TGTGCCAGCAGCTTGGACAGGGGGCAGGATGAAGCTTTCTTT
CDR3 protein: CASSLDRGQDEAFF

V gene: TRBV4-2
D gene: .
clone size: many
J gene: TRBJ2-7
CDR3 DNA: TGTGCCAGCAGCCAAGATCAGCGGTCGGGCTACGAGCAGTACTTC
CDR3 protein: CASSQDQRSGYEQYF

V gene: TRBV7-8
D gene: .
clone size: many
J gene: TRBJ2-5
CDR3 DNA: TGTGCCAGCAGCTTAGAGGGTTGGGGGGCGGAAGAGACCCAGTACTTC
CDR3 protein: CASSLEGWGAEETQYF

V gene: TRBV27
D gene: .
clone size: many
J gene: TRBJ2-1
CDR3 DNA: TGTGCCAGCAGTTTTGTCCCCGGTCGGCTCGAAAATGAGCAGTTCTTC
CDR3 protein: CASSFVPGRLENEQFF

V gene: TRBV28
D gene: .
clone size: many
J gene: TRBJ2-1
CDR3 DNA: TGTGCCAGCAGTCTCCCTCCCGGGGAGCAGTTCTTC
CDR3 protein: CASSLPPGEQFF

V gene: TRBV6-5
D gene: .
clone size: many
J gene: TRBJ2-7
CDR3 DNA: TGTGCCAGCAGTTACTCGAGTAGGGGCGCCTACGAGCAGTACTTC
CDR3 protein: CASSYSSRGAYEQYF

V gene: TRBV3-1
D gene: .
clone size: few
J gene: TRBJ2-1
CDR3 DNA: TGTGCCAGCAGCCAAGAAGGTTGGGCAAACTCCTACAATGAGCAGTTCTTC
CDR3 protein: CASSQEGWANSYNEQFF

V gene: TRBV27
D gene: .
clone size: .
J gene: TRBJ1-4
CDR3 DNA: TGTGCCAGCAGTACAGGGAGAGCAACTAATGAAAAACTGTTTTTT
CDR3 protein: CASSTGRATNEKLFF

V gene: TRBV10-3
D gene: .
clone size: .
J gene: TRBJ2-7
CDR3 DNA: TGTGCCATCAGTGACAGCTCCTACGAGCAGTACTTC
CDR3 protein: CAISDSSYEQYF

V gene: TRBV28
D gene: TRBD1
clone size: .
J gene: TRBJ1-3
CDR3 DNA: TGTGCCAGCAAGTTGGGGACAGGGTATTGGTCTGGAAACACCATATATTTT
CDR3 protein: CASKLGTGYWSGNTIYF

V gene: TRBV20-1
D gene: .
clone size: many
J gene: TRBJ1-1
CDR3 DNA: TGCAGTGCCACGGAGAGGGAAGCTTTCTTT
CDR3 protein: CSATEREAFF

V gene: TRBV28
D gene: .
clone size: few
J gene: TRBJ2-1
CDR3 DNA: TGTGCCAGCAGGGTGGCCGGCGATAGGCCGAATGCTGAGCAGTTCTTC
CDR3 protein: CASRVAGDRPNAEQFF

V gene: TRBV28
D gene: .
clone size: many
J gene: TRBJ2-5
CDR3 DNA: TGTGCCAGCAGTTTGAGCGCCGAGACCCAGTACTTC
CDR3 protein: CASSLSAETQYF

V gene: TRBV28
D gene: TRBD1
clone size: many
J gene: TRBJ1-5
CDR3 DNA: TGTGCCAGCAGCTTCACCGGGACAGACAATCAGCCCCAGCATTTT
CDR3 protein: CASSFTGTDNQPQHF

V gene: TRBV20-1
D gene: .
clone size: few
J gene: TRBJ1-3
CDR3 DNA: TGCAGTGCTAGAGATATAGACCCCAGCTCTGGAAACACCATATATTTT
CDR3 protein: CSARDIDPSSGNTIYF

V gene: TRBV18
D gene: TRBD1
clone size: few
J gene: TRBJ1-4
CDR3 DNA: TGTGCCAGCTCACCGGACAGGGGGCACGAAAAACTGTTTTTT
CDR3 protein: CASSPDRGHEKLFF

V gene: TRBV10-3
D gene: .
clone size: many
J gene: TRBJ1-1
CDR3 DNA: TGTGCCATCAGTGCCGGGACCAACACTGAAGCTTTCTTT
CDR3 protein: CAISAGTNTEAFF

V gene: TRBV10-1
D gene: TRBD2
clone size: many
J gene: TRBJ2-4
CDR3 DNA: TGCGCCAGCAGTGATCGGACTAGCGGGAGGGCTGAGGCCAAAAACATTCAGTACTTC
CDR3 protein: CASSDRTSGRAEAKNIQYF

V gene: TRBV10-1
D gene: .
clone size: many
J gene: TRBJ2-7
CDR3 DNA: TGCGCCAGCAGTGTTCGGCAGGGGGGCGAGCAGTACTTC
CDR3 protein: CASSVRQGGEQYF

V gene: TRBV9
D gene: .
clone size: .
J gene: TRBJ1-1
CDR3 DNA: TGTGCCAGCAGTAGGGGGTTTTCGAACACTGAAGCTTTCTTT
CDR3 protein: CASSRGFSNTEAFF

V gene: TRBV19
D gene: .
clone size: many
J gene: TRBJ1-2
CDR3 DNA: TGTGCCAGTACTCAATCCGCTTGGGGCAATGGCTACACCTTC
CDR3 protein: CASTQSAWGNGYTF

V gene: TRBV15
D gene: .
clone size: few
J gene: TRBJ2-3
CDR3 DNA: TGTGCCACCAGCAGGTTCCAGGGGGGGCTGAACACAGATACGCAGTATTTT
CDR3 protein: CATSRFQGGLNTDTQYF

V gene: TRBV12-3/TRBV12-4
D gene: .
clone size: .
J gene: TRBJ1-1
CDR3 DNA: TGTGCCAGCAGTTTCTGGGAGGGGACTGAAGCTTTCTTT
CDR3 protein: CASSFWEGTEAFF

V gene: TRBV29-1
D gene: .
clone size: many
J gene: TRBJ1-1
CDR3 DNA: TGCAGCGTCGCAAAGGGGCCAGGGACCGAAGTTTTCTTT
CDR3 protein: CSVAKGPGTEVFF

V gene: TRBV27
D gene: TRBD1
clone size: .
J gene: TRBJ1-3
CDR3 DNA: TGTGCCAGCAGTCAGTCCCGGGACAGGGCTGGAAACACCATATATTTT
CDR3 protein: CASSQSRDRAGNTIYF

V gene: TRBV7-9
D gene: TRBD2
clone size: few
J gene: TRBJ2-1
CDR3 DNA: TGTGCCAGCAGCCCCGGGACTAGAGGAGGTGAGCAGTTCTTC
CDR3 protein: CASSPGTRGGEQFF

V gene: TRBV11-2
D gene: TRBD2
clone size: .
J gene: TRBJ2-2
CDR3 DNA: TGTGCCAGCAGCTTCCGTGGTGGAGCGGGAGACACCGGGGAGCTGTTTTTT
CDR3 protein: CASSFRGGAGDTGELFF

V gene: TRBV7-2
D gene: .
clone size: .
J gene: TRBJ1-4
CDR3 DNA: TGTGCCAGCAGCTTAGGTGGAGTTAATGAAAAACTGTTTTTT
CDR3 protein: CASSLGGVNEKLFF

V gene: TRBV4-1
D gene: TRBD2
clone size: many
J gene: TRBJ2-3
CDR3 DNA: TGCGCCAGCAGCCAAGCTACTAGCGGGAGGGCCAAAGATACGCAGTATTTT
CDR3 protein: CASSQATSGRAKDTQYF

V gene: TRBV12-3/TRBV12-4
D gene: .
clone size: few
J gene: TRBJ2-5
CDR3 DNA: TGTGCCAGCAGTTTAGCGCGGGAGACCCAGTACTTC
CDR3 protein: CASSLARETQYF

V gene: TRBV28
D gene: TRBD2
clone size: many
J gene: TRBJ2-7
CDR3 DNA: TGTGCCAGCAGCAAAAGACTAGCAAGCTCCTACGAGCAGTACTTC
CDR3 protein: CASSKRLASSYEQYF

V gene: TRBV30
D gene: .
clone size: many
J gene: TRBJ2-5
CDR3 DNA: TGTGCCTGGACCCAGAGACAGCAGGGGACCCAGTACTTC
CDR3 protein: CAWTQRQQGTQYF

V gene: TRBV20-1
D gene: TRBD2
clone size: many
J gene: TRBJ2-3
CDR3 DNA: TGCAGTGCTAGTCGCCTAGCGGGAGTGGAGCCCCGACGGGATACGCAGTATTTT
CDR3 protein: CSASRLAGVEPRRDTQYF